This T cell receptor (beta chain) stems from a study of blood T cell repertoires in COVID-19. For the study at large: The United States, Italy and Spain provided the acute and convalescent COVID-19 samples. T cells, B-cell-depleted T cells, or PBMCs supplied cDNA or gDNA.

Enrollment of patients from Seattle took place during active infection, with longitudinal follow-up. The authors' processing: Reference gene primers were amplified, and this amplification served to estimate nucleated cell counts. Method: immunoSEQ multiplex PCR; TCRdb's copy keeps in-frame clones and lacks some. The V and J calls and clone size come from that table; D and trimming were worked out from the DNA. This table holds under 300,000 clones, approximately 84% found once. J gave up 5 bases and V 1 base, and 3 bases lay outside the gene matches. Germline loops: CDR1 SGHTA, CDR2 FQGNSA. CDR3 length: 14 amino acids.

The chain combines TRBV7-2 with TRBJ2-3; 7 bases map to TRBD1. Material: peripheral blood. The source is a human donor with COVID-19, enrolled during active disease. The donor label of this sample is uncertain. CDR3 loop: CASSLEGAEDTQYF. In nucleotides, the CDR3 is TGTGCCAGCAGCTTAGAGGGGGCAGAAGATACGCAGTATTTT.